The rows below give T cell receptor beta chains drawn from one sample of a study of cytomegalovirus exposure and HLA in healthy donors. Method: immunoSEQ multiplex PCR; TCRdb's copy keeps in-frame clones and lacks some. The repertoire consists of some 120,000 clones, with roughly 80% occurring once and the leading ten covering 1%. Sequenced input: PBMCs. Source of these receptors: a man aged 35-49 years in good health and CMV-seronegative. The CDR3 runs from the conserved cysteine through the conserved F or W. The order of the fields is D gene, clone size, J gene, V gene, CDR3 DNA, CDR3 protein. The D gene is left open where the match is weak. Clone size is shown for a subset of rows, as once, few, many or a class of expanded clone.

d_call: TRBD2
clone_size: NA
j_call: TRBJ2-7
v_call: TRBV5-1
cdr3_nt: TGCGCCAGCAGCTTTTCCCTAGCGGGAGCCTCCTACGAGCAGTACTTC
cdr3_aa: CASSFSLAGASYEQYF

d_call: TRBD1
clone_size: NA
j_call: TRBJ1-1
v_call: TRBV2
cdr3_nt: TGTGCCAGCAGTGATGAGGGGGCAGGGACTGAAGCTTTCTTT
cdr3_aa: CASSDEGAGTEAFF

d_call: TRBD1
clone_size: NA
j_call: TRBJ2-5
v_call: TRBV6-5
cdr3_nt: TGTGCCAGCAGTTACCGGGACAGGGGAGGGACCCAGTACTTC
cdr3_aa: CASSYRDRGGTQYF

d_call: NA
clone_size: NA
j_call: TRBJ1-5
v_call: TRBV6-1
cdr3_nt: TGTGCCAGCAGTGAATCAGCGGGGTCTGGTGTTCAGCCCCAGCATTTT
cdr3_aa: CASSESAGSGVQPQHF

d_call: TRBD1
clone_size: NA
j_call: TRBJ2-5
v_call: TRBV5-1
cdr3_nt: TGCGCCAGCAGCGGACAGGGTAATGAAGGAGAGACCCAGTACTTC
cdr3_aa: CASSGQGNEGETQYF

d_call: NA
clone_size: NA
j_call: TRBJ1-3
v_call: TRBV7-9
cdr3_nt: TGTGCCACCCCACCCTCGGGTGGGAACACCATATATTTT
cdr3_aa: CATPPSGGNTIYF

d_call: NA
clone_size: few
j_call: TRBJ1-2
v_call: TRBV4-1
cdr3_nt: TGCGCCAGCAGCCCGACCTACAGTGCTGAAGTCACCTTC
cdr3_aa: CASSPTYSAEVTF

d_call: NA
clone_size: NA
j_call: TRBJ2-7
v_call: TRBV28
cdr3_nt: TGTGCCAGCAGTCAATCAGGGGCCCAGCCCTCCTACGAGCAGTACTTC
cdr3_aa: CASSQSGAQPSYEQYF

d_call: TRBD1
clone_size: NA
j_call: TRBJ2-7
v_call: TRBV5-6
cdr3_nt: TGTGCCAGCAGCTTTGACTTGGGACAGGGCGGCGAGCAGTACTTC
cdr3_aa: CASSFDLGQGGEQYF

d_call: NA
clone_size: NA
j_call: TRBJ1-5
v_call: TRBV27
cdr3_nt: TGTGCCAGCAGTTTACAGGGCTCAGGTTTTCAGCCCCAGCATTTT
cdr3_aa: CASSLQGSGFQPQHF

d_call: TRBD1
clone_size: few
j_call: TRBJ2-1
v_call: TRBV5-1
cdr3_nt: TGCGCCAGCAGCTCAACCCCCTATACGGACAGGGGGGGAGATGAGCAGTTCTTC
cdr3_aa: CASSSTPYTDRGGDEQFF

d_call: NA
clone_size: NA
j_call: TRBJ2-5
v_call: TRBV2
cdr3_nt: TGTGCCAACCAACAGGGAATAGGAGAGACCCAGTACTTC
cdr3_aa: CANQQGIGETQYF

d_call: TRBD2
clone_size: once
j_call: TRBJ2-7
v_call: TRBV28
cdr3_nt: TGTGCCAGCAGTTCTACTAGCGACTACGAGCAGTACTTC
cdr3_aa: CASSSTSDYEQYF

d_call: NA
clone_size: NA
j_call: TRBJ1-1
v_call: TRBV4-1
cdr3_nt: TGCGCCAGCAGCCAAGGGGCGACAGTGAACACTGAAGCTTTCTTT
cdr3_aa: CASSQGATVNTEAFF

d_call: NA
clone_size: few
j_call: TRBJ1-4
v_call: TRBV2
cdr3_nt: TGTGCCAGCCTACTATCGATAGCAACTAATGAAAAACTGTTTTTT
cdr3_aa: CASLLSIATNEKLFF

d_call: NA
clone_size: NA
j_call: TRBJ1-5
v_call: TRBV7-9
cdr3_nt: TGTGCCAGCAGCCAACAGGGAAGTAGCAATCAGCCCCAGCATTTT
cdr3_aa: CASSQQGSSNQPQHF

d_call: TRBD1
clone_size: NA
j_call: TRBJ1-2
v_call: TRBV6-5
cdr3_nt: TGTGCCAGCAGTTACTCCGGACAGGGGGCGCGGGATGGCTACACCTTC
cdr3_aa: CASSYSGQGARDGYTF

d_call: TRBD2
clone_size: NA
j_call: TRBJ2-3
v_call: TRBV15
cdr3_nt: TGTGCCACCAGCAGAGGGGCTAGCGGGGGGGCCCGTAGGGGCACAGATACGCAGTATTTT
cdr3_aa: CATSRGASGGARRGTDTQYF

d_call: TRBD2
clone_size: NA
j_call: TRBJ2-7
v_call: TRBV6-5
cdr3_nt: TGTGCCAGCAGTTACTCAAGTAGCGGGGGCTACGAGCAGTACTTC
cdr3_aa: CASSYSSSGGYEQYF

d_call: TRBD1
clone_size: once
j_call: TRBJ1-6
v_call: TRBV15
cdr3_nt: TGTGCCACCAGCAGAGAGTGGAAGACAGGGAGCAATTCACCCCTCCACTTT
cdr3_aa: CATSREWKTGSNSPLHF

d_call: NA
clone_size: NA
j_call: TRBJ1-6
v_call: TRBV4-1
cdr3_nt: TGCGCCAGCAGGCTCCTCGCGGAAAACTATAATTCACCCCTCCACTTT
cdr3_aa: CASRLLAENYNSPLHF

d_call: NA
clone_size: NA
j_call: TRBJ1-1
v_call: TRBV6-1
cdr3_nt: TGTGCCAGCAGTGAGTTGGGGGGGACTGAAGCTTTCTTT
cdr3_aa: CASSELGGTEAFF

d_call: TRBD1
clone_size: once
j_call: TRBJ2-5
v_call: TRBV7-2
cdr3_nt: TGTGCCAGCAGCGAACAGGGGGCGCAGACCCAGTACTTC
cdr3_aa: CASSEQGAQTQYF